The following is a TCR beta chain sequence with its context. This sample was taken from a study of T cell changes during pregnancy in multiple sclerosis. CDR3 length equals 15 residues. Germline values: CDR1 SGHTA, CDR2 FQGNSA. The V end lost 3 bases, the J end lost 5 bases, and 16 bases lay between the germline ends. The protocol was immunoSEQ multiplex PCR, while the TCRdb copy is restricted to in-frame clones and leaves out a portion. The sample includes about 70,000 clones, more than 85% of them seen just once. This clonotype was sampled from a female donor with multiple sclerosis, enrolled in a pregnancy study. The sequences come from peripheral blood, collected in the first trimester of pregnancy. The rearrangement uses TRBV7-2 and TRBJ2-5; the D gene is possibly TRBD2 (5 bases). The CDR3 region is CASSFGGRVVETQYF. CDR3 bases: TGTGCCAGCAGCTTTGGAGGTCGCGTGGTGGAGACCCAGTACTTC.